These T cell receptor beta chains were read from a single sample in a study of blood T cell repertoires in COVID-19. Only in-frame clones appear in the TCRdb table, and some are missing; sequencing was by immunoSEQ multiplex PCR. The sample includes 30,000 to 40,000 clones, 80% of them seen just once. Sequenced material: peripheral blood. The receptors come from a man at least 80 years old with acute or convalescent COVID-19. Each CDR3 is given with its conserved first and last residue. The D gene is left open where the match is weak. Clone size, where shown, is once, few, many, or a class for clones that have expanded.

abundance,j_gene,d_gene,v_gene,CDR3aa,CDR3nt
NA,TRBJ1-5,NA,TRBV10-3,CAIRDTGRNQPQHF,TGTGCCATCAGGGACACAGGGCGGAATCAGCCCCAGCATTTT
NA,TRBJ2-3,NA,TRBV7-6,CASSLGYSADTQYF,TGTGCCAGCAGCTTAGGGTATTCGGCAGATACGCAGTATTTT
NA,TRBJ1-1,NA,TRBV7-2,CASSSQGLKAEAFF,TGTGCCAGCAGCTCTCAGGGACTCAAGGCTGAAGCTTTCTTT
NA,TRBJ2-7,NA,TRBV30,CAWSTGTLYEQYF,TGTGCCTGGAGTACCGGGACTCTCTACGAGCAGTACTTC
once,TRBJ1-2,NA,TRBV7-8,CASSLVGRVGGYTF,TGTGCCAGCAGCTTAGTGGGCAGGGTTGGTGGCTACACCTTC
NA,TRBJ2-2,TRBD1,TRBV7-2,CASSLVDRAGELFF,TGTGCCAGCAGCTTAGTAGACAGGGCCGGGGAGCTGTTTTTT
NA,TRBJ2-1,TRBD2,TRBV6-2/TRBV6-3,CASSPSGSLRQFF,TGTGCCAGCAGCCCCAGCGGGAGTTTACGGCAGTTCTTC
NA,TRBJ2-3,TRBD2,TRBV10-3,CAISEGASGDTQYF,TGTGCCATCAGTGAGGGGGCTAGCGGGGATACGCAGTATTTT
NA,TRBJ1-2,TRBD1,TRBV4-2,CASRTGGAVDGYTF,TGTGCCAGCAGAACAGGGGGCGCGGTTGATGGCTACACCTTC
few,TRBJ1-1,NA,TRBV29-1,CSVEANTEAFF,TGCAGCGTTGAGGCGAACACTGAAGCTTTCTTT